This T cell receptor (beta chain) was documented in a study of shared T cell receptors in the human thymus. With V trimmed by 3 bases and J by 6 bases, 5 bases remained unmatched. The CDR3 has 14 amino acids. CDR1 is SGHDN, CDR2 FVKESK, per germline. The table came from immunoSEQ multiplex PCR; TCRdb's copy has only in-frame clones and leaves some out. The data show 640,000 or so clones, over 75% seen once. The sample also formed part of further work on human thymus T cells.

J is TRBJ2-7 and V is TRBV14; 10 bases match TRBD2. This clonotype originated in a boy under two years old with a congenital heart defect. Material for sequencing was thymocytes. CDR3 amino acids: CASSHASGSCEQYF. In DNA form, the CDR3 reads TGTGCCAGCAGCCATGCTAGCGGGAGTTGCGAGCAGTACTTC.